The T cell receptor (beta chain) under discussion was sequenced for a study of blood T cell repertoires in COVID-19 (dated by TCRdb to 2020 to 2021). At the level of the whole study: Collaborator samples came from the United States, Italy and Spain and covered acute and convalescent phases of COVID-19. The sample metadata nearly always contained a de-identified subject ID, COVID-19 status, age in years and sex. The samples were drawn from the first 160 participants of the ongoing ImmuneRACE study and from 1,254 subjects provided by 6 global collaborators. The material from the prospective study consisted of cDNA or gDNA derived from T cells, B-cell-depleted T cells, or PBMCs. The repertoires were released in a freely available public database meant as a resource for research on the immune response to SARS-CoV-2. Deeply sampled blood TCRbeta repertoires from subjects exposed to, actively infected with, or recovered from COVID-19 were included in the dataset. HLA class I and class II types, where available, came from metadata supplied by the sample provider rather than from assay-based typing.

Samples from volunteer blood donors who had recovered from COVID-19 were contributed by a second Seattle source. Whole blood was collected in K2EDTA tubes by collaborating institutions according to the institutions' own protocols. For TCRbeta analysis, collaborators shipped samples in one of three forms: frozen whole blood, isolated PBMCs, or DNA extracted from either of those sample types. What the research found in general, with its limitations: How much clinical and demographic metadata was included differed by source and by participant, and the metadata was provided uncurated.

The immunoSEQ Assay, a bias-controlled multiplex PCR, was used to amplify TCRbeta CDR3 regions from genomic DNA. The source study handled its data this way. The number of nucleated cells in each sample was estimated by amplification of reference gene primers within the assay. To quantify the absolute abundance of each unique TCRbeta CDR3 rearrangement, sequence reads were collapsed and filtered. For each sample, productive Simpson clonality was calculated by taking the square root of Simpson's diversity index across productive rearrangements. This immuneACCESS table, as held by TCRdb, lists in-frame sequences with V and J called but not all clones. Of the missing ones, under half trace to an unresolved V gene in checked studies; the others have no known cause. Clone size and V and J calls were adopted from that table, with D and trimming inferred from the DNA. The sample records over 200,000 clones, approximately 83% of which are singletons. The ten most abundant clones make up over 3% of the sample.

The CDR3, from cysteine to phenylalanine, totals 17 residues. The only DNA kept is the CDR3, 51 bases in frame from the first base. CDR1 and CDR2, looked up from the germline V gene, are ENHRY and SYGVKD. V ends up 4 bases short and J 0 bases short, with an unmatched junction base count of 7. Turning to this clone: What this receptor recognizes is not known. No base-level quality is on record; no much larger clone is a single base apart.

Sequenced: peripheral blood. The sequence is built from TRBV10-3 and TRBJ2-5, and 11 junctional nucleotides match TRBD2. This sequence originates from a woman aged 30 to 39 who had recovered from COVID-19. The nucleotides read TGTGCCATCAGTGTTGGGACTAGCGGACGGAACCAAGAGACCCAGTACTTC. It translates to CAISVGTSGRNQETQYF.